This section outlines one TCR beta chain sequence together with its context. Its antigen is not identified. In germline, CDR1 is SGHKS, CDR2 YYEKEE (reference sequence). V shed 4 bases and J 7 bases; nucleotides not matched to a gene: 8. This CDR3 contains 14 residues. The assay was immunoSEQ multiplex PCR, and TCRdb's table has in-frame clones only and misses some. This sample has hundreds of thousands of clones, with roughly 72% found just once. Free of recent acute infections or vaccinations, the donors were healthy HIV-negative adults. This record comes from a study of shared clonotypes between healthy human individuals. Overall study results and limits: Clonotype sharing among the donors was expected to vary with sequencing depth.

Sequencing used PBMCs. The rearrangement links TRBV5-5 to TRBJ1-5, with 7 bases lining up with TRBD1. The clonotype comes from a woman between 35 and 50 years old in good health. Some clones in this sample may be carry-over from other donors' samples. The CDR3 DNA follows: TGTGCCAGCAGCGACCAACAGGGGTCCCAGCCCCAGCATTTT. Its protein is CASSDQQGSQPQHF.